Each of the 4 T cell receptor beta chains below was sequenced from the same sample in a study of somatic mutations in cytotoxic T cells in rheumatoid arthritis. Generated by immunoSEQ multiplex PCR, the TCRdb table keeps only in-frame clones and is missing some. The sample lists some 16,000 clones, roughly 79% occurring once. The sequenced sample was CD8+ T cells sorted from blood. These TCRs come from an adult with rheumatoid arthritis.

The genes are TRBV29-1 and TRBJ2-2; D assignment may be TRBD1 or TRBD2 (5 bases each). Germline V gene sequence: CDR1 SQVTM, CDR2 ANQGSEA. CDR3 size: 16 residues. Trimming pared 0 bases from V and 2 bases from J, leaving 13 bases between. In DNA form, the CDR3 reads TGCAGCGTTGAAGAATCCGGGGCCGTAAACACCGGGGAGCTGTTTTTT. Its protein is CSVEESGAVNTGELFF.

The chain joins TRBV19 to TRBJ2-3, with 7 bases aligning to TRBD1. The CDR3 totals 15 residues. Germline CDR1 LNHDA, CDR2 SQIVND (reference sequence). The junction had 8 bases not matched to a gene; V was cut back by 6 bases and J by 2 bases. CDR3 amino acids: CASSHLGGFTDTQYF. CDR3 in DNA: TGTGCCAGTAGCCACCTAGGGGGCTTCACAGATACGCAGTATTTT.

The chain combines TRBV28 with TRBJ2-7, with D possibly TRBD1 on 6 matching bases. Germline V CDR1 and CDR2: MDHEN, SYDVKM. The CDR3 has 15 amino acids. The germline V and J ends were trimmed by 5 bases and 2 bases, with 16 bases remaining between them. The CDR3 DNA sequence: TGTGCCAGCAGTGTACAGGGAGTCCTAGCCTACGAGCAGTACTTC. Encoded protein: CASSVQGVLAYEQYF.

V usage is TRBV5-1 and J usage is TRBJ2-1; D unclear. The germline V gene has CDR1 SGHRS and CDR2 YFSETQ. V gave up 0 bases and J gave up 3 bases, with 10 bases separating them. CDR3 length: 15 amino acids. CDR3 region: CASSLEDGFYNEQFF. Written as DNA, the CDR3 is TGCGCCAGCAGCTTGGAGGACGGCTTCTACAATGAGCAGTTCTTC.